Given below is one T cell receptor beta chain in context. The data are from a study of T cells in tuberculosis. TCRdb keeps only in-frame clones here, not all; method: immunoSEQ multiplex PCR. Among about 34,000 clones listed, approximately 90% were seen once. Germline-derived CDR1 and CDR2 are SQVTM and ANQGSEA. Trimming took 5 bases from V and 0 from J, leaving 8 bases between them. This CDR3 is built from 13 residues. The source of this sequence is a donor aged 10-35 years with latent tuberculosis or without tuberculosis infection. Sequencing was done on a sample of PBMCs. The chain has TRBV29-1 and TRBJ1-5; D remains ambiguous. The CDR3 bases are TGCAGCGTTTCAGGTACTAGCAATCAGCCCCAGCATTTT. Protein: CSVSGTSNQPQHF.